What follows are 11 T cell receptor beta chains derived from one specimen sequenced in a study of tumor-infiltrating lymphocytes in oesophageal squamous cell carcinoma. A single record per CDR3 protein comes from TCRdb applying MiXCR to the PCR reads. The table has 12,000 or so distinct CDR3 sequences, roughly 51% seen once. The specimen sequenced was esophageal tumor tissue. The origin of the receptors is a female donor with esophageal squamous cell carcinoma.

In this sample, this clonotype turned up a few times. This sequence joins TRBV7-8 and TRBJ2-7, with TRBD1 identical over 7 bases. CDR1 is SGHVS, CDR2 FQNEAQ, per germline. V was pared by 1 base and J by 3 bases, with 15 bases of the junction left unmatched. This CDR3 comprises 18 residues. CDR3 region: CASSLGQGIEVRLYEQYF. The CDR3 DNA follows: TGTGCCAGCAGCTTAGGACAGGGAATTGAGGTCCGCCTCTACGAGCAGTACTTC. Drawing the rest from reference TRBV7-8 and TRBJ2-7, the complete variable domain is GAGVSQSPRYKVAKRGQDVALRCDPISGHVSLFWYQQALGQGPEFLTYFQNEAQLDKSGLPSDRFFAERPEGSVSTLKIQRTQQEDSAVYLCASSLGQGIEVRLYEQYFGPGTRLTVT.

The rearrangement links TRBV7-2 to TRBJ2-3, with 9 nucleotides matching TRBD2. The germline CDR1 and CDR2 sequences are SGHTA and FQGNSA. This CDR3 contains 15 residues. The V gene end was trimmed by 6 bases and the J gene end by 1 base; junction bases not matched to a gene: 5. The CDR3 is CASRLSGSGTDTQYF. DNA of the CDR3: TGTGCCAGCAGACTTAGCGGGAGTGGCACAGATACGCAGTATTTT. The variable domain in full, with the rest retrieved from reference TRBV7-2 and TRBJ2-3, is GAGVSQSPSNKVTEKGKDVELRCDPISGHTALYWYRQSLGQGLEFLIYFQGNSAPDKSGLPSDRFSAERTGGSVSTLTIQRTQQEDSAVYLCASRLSGSGTDTQYFGPGTRLTVL.

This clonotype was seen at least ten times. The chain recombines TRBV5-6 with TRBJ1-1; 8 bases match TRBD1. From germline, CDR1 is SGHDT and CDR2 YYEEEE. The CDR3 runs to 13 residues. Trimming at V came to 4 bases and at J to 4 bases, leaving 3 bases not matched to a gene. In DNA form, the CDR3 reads TGTGCCAGCAGCGCCACAGGGGGCACTGAAGCTTTCTTT. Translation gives CASSATGGTEAFF.

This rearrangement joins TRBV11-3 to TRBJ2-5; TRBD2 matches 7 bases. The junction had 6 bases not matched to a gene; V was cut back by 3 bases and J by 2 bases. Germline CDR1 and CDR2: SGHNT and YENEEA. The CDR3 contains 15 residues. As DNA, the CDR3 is TGTGCCAGCAGCTTGGAGGGGAGGGAACAAGAGACCCAGTACTTC. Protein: CASSLEGREQETQYF.

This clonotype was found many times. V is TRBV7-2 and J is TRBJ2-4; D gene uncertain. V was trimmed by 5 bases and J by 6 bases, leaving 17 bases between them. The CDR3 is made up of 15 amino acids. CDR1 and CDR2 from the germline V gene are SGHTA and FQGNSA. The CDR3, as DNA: TGTGCCAGCAGCCCAGACCACAACAAGGGAAACATTCAGTACTTC. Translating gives CASSPDHNKGNIQYF.

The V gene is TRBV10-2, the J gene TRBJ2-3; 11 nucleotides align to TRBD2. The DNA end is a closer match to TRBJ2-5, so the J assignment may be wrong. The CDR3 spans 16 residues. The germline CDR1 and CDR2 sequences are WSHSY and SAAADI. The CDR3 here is CASRDSTSGDQETQYF. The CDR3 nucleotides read TGCGCCAGCAGAGATTCGACTAGCGGGGACCAAGAGACCCAGTACTTC.

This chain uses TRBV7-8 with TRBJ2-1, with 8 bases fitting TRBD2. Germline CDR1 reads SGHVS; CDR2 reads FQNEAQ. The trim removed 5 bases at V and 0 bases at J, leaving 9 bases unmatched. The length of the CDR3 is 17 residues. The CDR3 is CASSPWSGGSSYNEQFF. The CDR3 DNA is TGTGCCAGCAGCCCTTGGTCGGGGGGGAGCTCCTACAATGAGCAGTTCTTC.

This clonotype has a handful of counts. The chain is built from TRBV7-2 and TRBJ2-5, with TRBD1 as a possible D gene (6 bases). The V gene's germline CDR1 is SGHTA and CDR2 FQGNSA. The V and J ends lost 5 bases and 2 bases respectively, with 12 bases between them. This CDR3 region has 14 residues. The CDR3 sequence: CASSSGQRQETQYF. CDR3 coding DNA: TGTGCCAGCAGCAGTGGACAGCGACAAGAGACCCAGTACTTC. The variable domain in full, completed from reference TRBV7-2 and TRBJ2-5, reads GAGVSQSPSNKVTEKGKDVELRCDPISGHTALYWYRQSLGQGLEFLIYFQGNSAPDKSGLPSDRFSAERTGGSVSTLTIQRTQQEDSAVYLCASSSGQRQETQYFGPGTRLLVL.

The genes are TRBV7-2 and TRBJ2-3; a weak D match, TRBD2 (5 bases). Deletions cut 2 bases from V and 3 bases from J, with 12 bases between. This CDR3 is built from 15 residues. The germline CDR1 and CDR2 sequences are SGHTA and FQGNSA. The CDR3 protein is CASSLRALATDTQYF. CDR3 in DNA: TGTGCCAGCAGCTTAAGGGCGCTAGCAACAGATACGCAGTATTTT. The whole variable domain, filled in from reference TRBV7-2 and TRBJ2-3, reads GAGVSQSPSNKVTEKGKDVELRCDPISGHTALYWYRQSLGQGLEFLIYFQGNSAPDKSGLPSDRFSAERTGGSVSTLTIQRTQQEDSAVYLCASSLRALATDTQYFGPGTRLTVL.

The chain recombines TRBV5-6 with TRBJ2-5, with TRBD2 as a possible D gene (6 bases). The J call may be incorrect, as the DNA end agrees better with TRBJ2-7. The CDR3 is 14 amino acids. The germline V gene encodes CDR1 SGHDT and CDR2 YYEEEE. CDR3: CASTLISGDYEQYF. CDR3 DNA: TGTGCCAGCACCCTCATATCGGGAGACTACGAGCAGTACTTC.

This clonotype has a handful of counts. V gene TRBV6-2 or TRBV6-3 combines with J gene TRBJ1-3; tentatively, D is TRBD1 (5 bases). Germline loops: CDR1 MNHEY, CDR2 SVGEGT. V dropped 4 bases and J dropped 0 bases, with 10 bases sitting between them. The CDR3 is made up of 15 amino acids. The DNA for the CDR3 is TGTGCCAGCAGTTCCCGACAGATCTCTGGAAACACCATATATTTT. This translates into CASSSRQISGNTIYF.